This is a list of T cell receptor beta chains from one sample in a study of blood T cell repertoires in COVID-19. Some clones are missing from TCRdb's copy, which holds only in-frame ones; the method was immunoSEQ multiplex PCR. Here the sample spans 200,000 or so clones, 86% being singletons. The sample comprised PBMCs or T cells enriched from blood (not recorded which). Receptor source: a middle-aged woman with acute COVID-19. Each CDR3 is given with its conserved first and last residue. D genes are given only for firm matches. Not all rows give a size; the values are once, few, many and, for expanded clones, a class.

V	D	J	size	CDR3	DNA
TRBV28	TRBD1	TRBJ1-2	few	CASATGVTNYGYTF	TGTGCCAGCGCCACAGGGGTTACTAACTATGGCTACACCTTC
TRBV7-9	TRBD1	TRBJ1-2	once	CASSGPGQGIANYGYTF	TGTGCCAGCAGCGGCCCGGGACAGGGGATTGCGAACTATGGCTACACCTTC
TRBV5-4	NA	TRBJ1-2	NA	CASSVGYRVGYTF	TGTGCCAGCAGCGTGGGGTACAGGGTTGGCTACACCTTC
TRBV12-3/TRBV12-4	NA	TRBJ1-1	NA	CASSWGGITEAFF	TGTGCCAGCAGCTGGGGGGGGATCACTGAAGCTTTCTTT
TRBV18	NA	TRBJ2-3	NA	CASSLRAADTQYF	TGTGCCAGCTCACTAAGAGCCGCAGATACGCAGTATTTT
TRBV2	NA	TRBJ1-2	NA	CASSEVPGHGYTF	TGTGCCAGCAGTGAAGTCCCAGGGCATGGCTACACCTTC
TRBV7-2	TRBD2	TRBJ2-1	NA	CASSRAAGGWLNNEQFF	TGTGCCAGCAGCCGTGCGGCGGGGGGGTGGTTGAACAATGAGCAGTTCTTC
TRBV3-1/TRBV3-2	TRBD2	TRBJ2-1	NA	CASSHIWVSGNNNEQFF	TGTGCCAGCAGCCACATCTGGGTTAGCGGGAATAACAATGAGCAGTTCTTC
TRBV19	NA	TRBJ1-4	NA	CASSRTGNSNEKLFF	TGTGCCAGTAGTCGTACAGGGAATTCTAATGAAAAACTGTTTTTT
TRBV12-3/TRBV12-4	TRBD1	TRBJ2-1	NA	CAIRDRAGNEQFF	TGTGCCATCCGGGACAGGGCAGGGAATGAGCAGTTCTTC
TRBV2	NA	TRBJ1-1	NA	CASEGQMNTEAFF	TGTGCCAGTGAAGGACAGATGAACACTGAAGCTTTCTTT
TRBV20-1	NA	TRBJ1-1	NA	CSAARPGAFF	TGCAGTGCTGCGCGGCCTGGGGCTTTCTTT
TRBV5-4	NA	TRBJ1-1	NA	CASSSPSNQGAFF	TGTGCCAGCAGCTCCCCCTCTAATCAGGGAGCTTTCTTT
TRBV19	TRBD2	TRBJ2-1	NA	CASSIFSTSLEQFF	TGTGCCAGTAGTATCTTCTCGACTAGCCTCGAGCAGTTCTTC
TRBV2	TRBD1	TRBJ1-1	NA	CASSAQGANTEAFF	TGTGCCAGCAGTGCACAGGGGGCGAACACTGAAGCTTTCTTT
TRBV12-5	NA	TRBJ1-2	NA	CASGLLQGWIYGYTF	TGTGCTAGTGGTTTGTTACAGGGCTGGATCTATGGCTACACCTTC
TRBV11-2	NA	TRBJ1-1	NA	CASRRSYETLNTEAFF	TGTGCCAGTCGCCGAAGCTATGAAACCCTTAACACTGAAGCTTTCTTT
TRBV27	NA	TRBJ1-2	NA	CASSSGGEGVKGYTF	TGTGCCAGCAGTTCCGGGGGTGAGGGAGTGAAAGGCTACACCTTC
TRBV6-2/TRBV6-3	TRBD1	TRBJ1-1	NA	CASSYSGGVTEAFF	TGTGCCAGCAGTTATTCAGGGGGTGTCACTGAAGCTTTCTTT
TRBV27	TRBD2	TRBJ2-1	NA	CASSGLARINEQFF	TGTGCCAGCAGTGGACTAGCGCGGATCAATGAGCAGTTCTTC
TRBV11-2	NA	TRBJ1-1	NA	CASSLARQRNTEAFF	TGTGCCAGCAGCTTAGCCCGACAGCGGAACACTGAAGCTTTCTTT
TRBV5-4	NA	TRBJ2-1	NA	CASSLADSLYEQFF	TGTGCCAGCAGCTTGGCCGACAGCCTCTATGAGCAGTTCTTC
TRBV3-1/TRBV3-2	TRBD2	TRBJ2-1	many	CASSQEPSSGGAYYNEQFF	TGTGCCAGCAGCCAAGAGCCCTCGAGCGGGGGGGCGTACTACAATGAGCAGTTCTTC
TRBV24-1	NA	TRBJ2-5	NA	CATKGAEETQYF	TGTGCCACCAAAGGGGCAGAAGAGACCCAGTACTTC
TRBV7-6	TRBD1	TRBJ2-2	NA	CASRKDRGNTGELFF	TGTGCCAGCAGAAAGGACAGGGGGAACACCGGGGAGCTGTTTTTT
TRBV30	NA	TRBJ2-3	NA	CAWTVADSRTDTQYF	TGTGCCTGGACGGTAGCGGACTCCCGCACAGATACGCAGTATTTT
TRBV7-9	NA	TRBJ2-7	NA	CASSLVQGEQYF	TGTGCCAGCAGCTTAGTCCAGGGAGAGCAGTACTTC
TRBV18	TRBD2	TRBJ2-1	NA	CASSPPGLAGNEQFF	TGTGCCAGCTCACCACCGGGACTAGCCGGGAATGAGCAGTTCTTC
TRBV18	NA	TRBJ1-1	once	CASSPLQMNTEAFF	TGTGCCAGCTCACCACTACAAATGAACACTGAAGCTTTCTTT
TRBV3-1/TRBV3-2	NA	TRBJ1-4	NA	CASSPNGEGLFF	TGTGCCAGCAGCCCAAATGGGGAGGGACTGTTTTTT
TRBV27	TRBD1	TRBJ2-2	NA	CASSALTGVVFF	TGTGCCAGCAGTGCCCTGACAGGGGTGGTGTTTTTT
TRBV30	TRBD1	TRBJ1-2	once	CAWSFVQGATGYTF	TGTGCCTGGAGTTTCGTCCAGGGGGCGACTGGCTACACCTTC
TRBV12-3/TRBV12-4	NA	TRBJ2-7	NA	CASSAGNYEQYF	TGTGCCAGCAGCGCGGGAAACTACGAGCAGTACTTC
TRBV7-2	TRBD1	TRBJ1-4	NA	CASSFQTGGIEKLFF	TGTGCCAGCAGCTTCCAGACAGGGGGGATTGAAAAACTGTTTTTT
TRBV7-3	NA	TRBJ1-1	NA	CASSFLGGFTEAFF	TGTGCCAGCAGCTTTCTCGGGGGGTTCACTGAAGCTTTCTTT
TRBV6-5	TRBD1	TRBJ1-6	NA	CASSSGGRSPLHF	TGTGCCAGCAGCTCAGGGGGCAGGTCACCCCTCCACTTT
TRBV2	TRBD1	TRBJ1-2	NA	CASSPTIQGAGGYTF	TGTGCCAGCAGTCCCACCATACAGGGGGCGGGCGGCTACACCTTC
TRBV19	NA	TRBJ1-1	NA	CASSITENTEAFF	TGTGCCAGTAGTATTACAGAGAACACTGAAGCTTTCTTT
TRBV6-5	NA	TRBJ1-2	NA	CAMGAGQTTPSGYTF	TGTGCCATGGGGGCAGGTCAAACTACCCCATCAGGCTACACCTTC
TRBV6-4	NA	TRBJ2-7	NA	CASSDSQGCYEQYF	TGTGCCAGCAGTGACTCGCAGGGCTGCTACGAGCAGTACTTC
TRBV6-2/TRBV6-3	NA	TRBJ1-1	NA	CASSYSTEAFF	TGTGCCAGCAGTTATTCTACTGAAGCTTTCTTT
TRBV6-1	NA	TRBJ1-2	NA	CASSEAQGPYGYTF	TGTGCCAGCAGTGAAGCGCAGGGGCCTTATGGCTACACCTTC
TRBV27	NA	TRBJ1-2	NA	CASSSDSNYGYTF	TGTGCCAGCAGTTCGGACAGTAACTATGGCTACACCTTC
TRBV11-3	NA	TRBJ1-3	NA	CASSGGGTIYF	TGTGCCAGCTCCGGGGGAGGCACCATATATTTT
TRBV7-9	NA	TRBJ1-1	NA	CASSLRVGGAKGTEAFF	TGTGCCAGCAGCTTAAGGGTTGGGGGGGCCAAGGGCACTGAAGCTTTCTTT
TRBV5-1	TRBD1	TRBJ1-6	NA	CASSFDTGTGDSPLHF	TGCGCCAGCAGCTTCGATACCGGGACAGGGGATTCACCCCTCCACTTT
TRBV19	NA	TRBJ1-1	NA	CASTGVGTEAFF	TGTGCCAGTACAGGGGTTGGAACTGAAGCTTTCTTT
TRBV30	NA	TRBJ1-2	NA	CAWGRTRNYGYTF	TGTGCCTGGGGACGGACACGAAACTATGGCTACACCTTC
TRBV5-4	TRBD1	TRBJ1-5	NA	CASSRYPGTGANQPQHF	TGTGCCAGCAGCCGATACCCGGGGACAGGAGCTAATCAGCCCCAGCATTTT
TRBV2	TRBD1	TRBJ1-1	NA	CASSGTGPHTEAFF	TGTGCCAGCAGTGGGACAGGGCCTCACACTGAAGCTTTCTTT
TRBV6-5	NA	TRBJ1-4	few	CASSSGATNEKLFF	TGTGCCAGCAGTTCAGGGGCAACTAATGAAAAACTGTTTTTT
TRBV10-3	TRBD1	TRBJ1-2	NA	CAISADRDYGYTF	TGTGCCATCAGTGCCGACAGGGACTATGGCTACACCTTC